These 11 T cell receptor beta chains were sequenced from one sample in a study of identifying expanded T cells in peripheral blood. Clones were read by immunoSEQ multiplex PCR, and TCRdb kept only the in-frame ones, dropping some. Of under 95,000 clones in the sample, 89% were seen once. The material sequenced was blood. The source is a person between 18 and 75 years old in good health.

The chain employs TRBV29-1 and TRBJ1-2; the D is unclear. CDR1 SQVTM and CDR2 ANQGSEA come from the germline V gene. CDR3 length equals 13 residues. Trimming shortened V by 5 bases and J by 2 bases, and 12 bases separated the two germline ends. The CDR3 DNA reads as TGCAGCGTTCTAAGTTCAAGCAACTATGGCTACACCTTC. The encoded protein is CSVLSSSNYGYTF.

This clone has just one count. The rearrangement uses TRBV15 and TRBJ1-2; tentative D call: TRBD1 (6 bases). V was cut by 0 bases and J by 0 bases, with 11 bases left in between. The CDR3 has 16 residues. In germline, CDR1 is LNHNV, CDR2 YYDKDF (reference sequence). Written as DNA, the CDR3 is TGTGCCACCAGCAGAGATCTGGGGACAACTAACTATGGCTACACCTTC. Translating it yields CATSRDLGTTNYGYTF.

V gene TRBV25-1 combines with J gene TRBJ2-7, with a tentative D call TRBD2 (5 bases). Germline V CDR1 and CDR2: MGHDK, SYGVNS. The CDR3 totals 13 residues. The germline V and J ends were trimmed by 2 bases and 4 bases, with 9 bases remaining between them. The CDR3 bases are TGTGCCAGCAGTGAACCCGGGAAATACGAGCAGTACTTC. It codes for CASSEPGKYEQYF.

The chain employs TRBV5-6 and TRBJ2-1, with 11 positions matching TRBD2. Germline-derived CDR1 and CDR2 are SGHDT and YYEEEE. The CDR3 loop spans 13 amino acids. The V segment lost 7 bases and the J segment 7 bases; nucleotides outside the gene matches: 4. In DNA, the CDR3 is TGTGCCAGCGTAGCGGGGGGGCTGAATGAGCAGTTCTTC. Its translation: CASVAGGLNEQFF.

The genes are TRBV20-1 and TRBJ2-7; D gene ambiguous. Germline CDR1 DFQATT, CDR2 SNEGSKA (reference sequence). With 6 bases removed from V and 2 bases from J, the gap between germline ends came to 8 bases. The CDR3 contains 11 residues. CDR3 DNA: TGCAGTGCCAGTCCGACCTACGAGCAGTACTTC. Encoded protein: CSASPTYEQYF.

The chain combines TRBV28 with TRBJ2-7, with 9 bases fitting TRBD1. The J segment lost 7 bases and the V segment lost 5 bases, leaving 15 bases of the junction unmatched. Germline lookup yields CDR1 MDHEN and CDR2 SYDVKM. CDR3 length: 16 amino acids. The CDR3 DNA reads TGTGCCAGCAGTGGAAAAACCGGGACAGGGTATCGGGAGCAGTACTTC. This translates into CASSGKTGTGYREQYF.

The V call is TRBV7-2, the J call TRBJ2-3, with 12 positions matching TRBD2. Unmatched junction bases numbered 5, after V lost 2 bases and J lost 5 bases. CDR1 and CDR2 from the germline V gene are SGHTA and FQGNSA. The CDR3 loop spans 16 amino acids. The CDR3 DNA reads TGTGCCAGCAGCTTACTAGCGGGGGGGCGGGGAGATACGCAGTATTTT. Translating gives CASSLLAGGRGDTQYF.

V is TRBV29-1 and J is TRBJ1-2, with 9 bases lining up with TRBD1. Germline assignment: CDR1 SQVTM and CDR2 ANQGSEA. The CDR3 contains 15 residues. After removal of 6 bases from V and 4 bases from J, the junction contained 12 bases not matched to a gene. CDR3: CSVGGTGSPGYGYTF. DNA of the CDR3: TGCAGCGTGGGGGGGACAGGGTCGCCAGGCTATGGCTACACCTTC.

The chain has TRBV5-1 and TRBJ1-6, with 7 bases identical to TRBD1. V was pared by 6 bases and J by 7 bases, with 13 bases of the junction left unmatched. Germline V lookup: CDR1 SGHRS, CDR2 YFSETQ. This CDR3 spans 16 amino acids. The CDR3 region has the DNA TGCGCCAGCAACCTAGGCGGGGCAGGGGGAAATTCACCCCTCCACTTT. Translating gives CASNLGGAGGNSPLHF.

The chain links TRBV29-1 to TRBJ2-3; 7 bases fit TRBD1. This CDR3 has 16 amino acids. V trimming: 4 bases; J trimming: 2 bases; junction bases outside the gene matches: 12. Germline assignment: CDR1 SQVTM and CDR2 ANQGSEA. The DNA for the CDR3 is TGCAGCGTTGGACAGGGCGGGCTGGCCACCACAGATACGCAGTATTTT. Protein product: CSVGQGGLATTDTQYF.

This clone has only one observation. The rearrangement uses TRBV14 and TRBJ2-3; unclear D gene. Germline CDR1 is SGHDN and CDR2 is FVKESK. Trimming took off 0 bases at V and 5 bases at J, with 12 bases between the two ends. This CDR3 is built from 15 residues. This chain's CDR3 is CASSQDYRSVDTQYF. The CDR3 coding sequence is TGTGCCAGCAGCCAAGATTACCGCTCCGTAGATACGCAGTATTTT.